This T cell receptor (beta chain) emerged from a study of T cells in Graves' hyperthyroidism and ophthalmopathy. Study-level findings and limits: The model anticipated ophthalmopathy a median around 6 months pre-onset. Most thyroid clonotypes expanded above 0.001 were also detected in blood.

Exclusions: uncontrolled infection, other autoimmune disease, pregnancy, lactation. Orbital computed tomography and thyroid ultrasound, together with serum TRAb and thyroxine and clinical symptoms, were used for diagnoses. This CDR3 comprises 13 residues. The germline CDR1 and CDR2 sequences are ENHRY and SYGVKD. The V gene lost 2 bases and the J gene lost 8 bases, with 9 bases spanning the gap. This clonotype was counted only a few times. Its matching antigen is unknown. RNA transcripts yielded amplified TCR beta CDR3 regions. Researchers ran a first-round RT-PCR on the TCR CDR3 using the HTBI primer set. TCRdb redid the calling of the multiplex PCR reads with MiXCR, one entry per CDR3 protein. The table includes 500,000 to 600,000 distinct CDR3 sequences, over 35% detected once.

Sequencing input: peripheral blood or thyroid tissue (not recorded which). The TCR was taken from an adult woman with Graves' disease, either hyperthyroidism or ophthalmopathy (not recorded which). The V call is TRBV10-3, the J call TRBJ1-4; TRBD1 is a possible D gene (5 bases). In nucleotides, the CDR3 is TGTGCCATCAGTGAGGGGGCGAGGGAAAAACTGTTTTTT. Translated, it gives CAISEGAREKLFF.